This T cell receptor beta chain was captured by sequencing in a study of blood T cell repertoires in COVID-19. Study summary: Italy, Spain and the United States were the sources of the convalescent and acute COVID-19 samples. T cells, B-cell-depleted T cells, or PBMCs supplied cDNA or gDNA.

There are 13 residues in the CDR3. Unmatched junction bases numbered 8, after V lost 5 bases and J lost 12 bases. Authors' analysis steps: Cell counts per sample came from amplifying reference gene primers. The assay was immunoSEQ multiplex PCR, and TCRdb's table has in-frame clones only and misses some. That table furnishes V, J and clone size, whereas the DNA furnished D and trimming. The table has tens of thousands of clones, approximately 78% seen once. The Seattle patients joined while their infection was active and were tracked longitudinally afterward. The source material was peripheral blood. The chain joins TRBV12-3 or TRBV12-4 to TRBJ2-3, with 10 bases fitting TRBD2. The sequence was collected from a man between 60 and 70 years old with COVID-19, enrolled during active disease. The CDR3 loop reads CASSELTSGDQYF. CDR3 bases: TGTGCCAGCAGTGAATTAACTAGCGGGGACCAGTATTTT.